A single TCR beta chain is shown here with its context. Its antigen is unidentified. Data came from immunoSEQ multiplex PCR; TCRdb stores just in-frame clones and leaves some out. The sample yields roughly 60,000 clones, 86% seen once. The sample belongs to a study of OX40 agonist ivuxolimab in advanced cancers. Across the study: Averaging roughly 60 years in age, with a range of roughly 20 to 79, the cohort was approximately 87% male.

Study-level results: Expanded clones tended on average to be more numerous among CD8+ T cells than CD4+. In the 0.1 to 3.0 mg/kg range, CD4+ and CD8+ blood T cells had expanded clonally by week 6. Among some nonresponders, normalized T-cell clonal expansion was also low.

The specimen comprised CD4+ or CD8+ T cells sorted from blood, sampled in a trial of the OX40 agonist ivuxolimab. The source is an adult with an advanced solid tumor such as melanoma, head and neck, liver or kidney cancer.

CDR3 DNA sequence: TGTGCCAGCAGCAACTCCTCTGTGGGACAGGACTATGGCTACACCTTC. Its translation: CASSNSSVGQDYGYTF. The rearrangement links TRBV21-1 to TRBJ1-2; TRBD1 is taken as the D call from the table, unchecked against the DNA. TRBV21-1 is a documented pseudogene. This CDR3 comprises 16 residues.